The 28 T cell receptor beta chains listed next were all sequenced from one sample in a study of blood T cell repertoires in COVID-19. Clones were sequenced by immunoSEQ multiplex PCR, and TCRdb holds only the in-frame ones, with some missing. The data contain some 150,000 clones, approximately 85% of them singletons. The sequenced sample consisted of peripheral blood. Source of these receptors: a man in his fifties with acute or convalescent COVID-19.

The CDR3 bases are TGTGCCAGCAACAGAGACAGATCCGGTAGCAATCAGCCCCAGCATTTT. Amino acids: CASNRDRSGSNQPQHF. The gene calls are TRBV2 and TRBJ1-5; a weak D match, TRBD1 (5 bases). V lost 7 bases and J lost 0, with 16 bases in between. The CDR3 runs 16 residues. Looked up from germline, CDR1 is SNHLY and CDR2 is FYNNEI.

This clone is a singleton in its sample. The chain links TRBV12-3 or TRBV12-4 to TRBJ1-2; D remains unclear. Trimming shortened V by 0 bases and J by 6 bases, and 8 bases separated the two germline ends. The CDR3 has 13 residues. The CDR3 region has the DNA TGTGCCAGCAGTTTAGCGCTACTGGATGGCTACACCTTC. It yields the protein CASSLALLDGYTF.

The chain couples TRBV18 to TRBJ1-2; unclear D gene. V lost 6 bases to trimming and J lost 6 bases, with 11 bases between them. The CDR3 runs to 12 residues. The germline CDR1 and CDR2 sequences are KGHSH and LQKENI. CDR3 sequence reads: CASSQGLDGYTF. In DNA form, the CDR3 reads TGTGCCAGCTCCCAAGGACTCGATGGCTACACCTTC.

The chain employs TRBV12-5 and TRBJ2-2; 7 bases fit TRBD1. V was pared by 7 bases and J by 4 bases, with 9 bases of the junction left unmatched. CDR1 is LGHNT and CDR2 is FRNRAP in the germline V gene. CDR3 length: 15 residues. The CDR3 region is CASAPTGFSTGELFF. The CDR3 DNA is TGTGCTAGTGCTCCGACAGGGTTTAGCACCGGGGAGCTGTTTTTT. Based on the CDR3 plus reference TRBV12-5 and TRBJ2-2, the full variable domain is DARVTQTPRHKVTEMGQEVTMRCQPILGHNTVFWYRQTMMQGLELLAYFRNRAPLDDSGMPKDRFSAEMPDATLATLKIQPSEPRDSAVYFCASAPTGFSTGELFFGEGSRLTVL.

The chain uses TRBV10-3 and TRBJ2-3, with D possibly being TRBD2 (6 bases). Per germline, CDR1 ENHRY and CDR2 SYGVKD. Deletions cut 10 bases from V and 4 bases from J, with 21 bases between. The length of the CDR3 is 15 residues. CDR3 bases: TGTGCCACTACTAGCCGTAGTTATCGGGCAGATACGCAGTATTTT. The encoded protein is CATTSRSYRADTQYF.

This chain links TRBV28 with TRBJ2-3, with TRBD1 identical over 9 bases. V trimming: 5 bases; J trimming: 6 bases; junction bases outside the gene matches: 9. Germline CDR1 MDHEN, CDR2 SYDVKM. There are 15 residues in the CDR3. The CDR3 spells CASSPSGQGVDTQYF. The DNA of the CDR3 is TGTGCCAGCAGTCCCTCGGGACAGGGCGTTGATACGCAGTATTTT.

V and J are TRBV28 and TRBJ2-7, with TRBD2 matching over 7 bases. J gave up 3 bases and V 2 bases, and 4 bases lay outside the gene matches. The CDR3 sequence is 14 residues long. Germline CDR1 and CDR2: MDHEN and SYDVKM. The CDR3 region has the DNA TGTGCCAGCAGTTTAGCGGGGGTGGGCTACGAGCAGTACTTC. This codes for CASSLAGVGYEQYF. The full variable domain, with the rest looked up from reference TRBV28 and TRBJ2-7, is DVKVTQSSRYLVKRTGEKVFLECVQDMDHENMFWYRQDPGLGLRLIYFSYDVKMKEKGDIPEGYSVSREKKERFSLILESASTNQTSMYLCASSLAGVGYEQYFGPGTRLTVT.

The CDR3 nucleotides read TGTGCCTCCAGACTAGCGGGAGGGCCCCAGTTCTTC. It yields the protein CASRLAGGPQFF. V gene TRBV7-3 combines with J gene TRBJ2-1; 14 bases agree with TRBD2. V shed 11 bases and J 13 bases; nucleotides not matched to a gene: 7. The CDR3 length is 12 residues. The germline gives CDR1 SGHTA, CDR2 FQGTGA. The entire variable domain, with the rest obtained from reference TRBV7-3 and TRBJ2-1, is as follows: GAGVSQTPSNKVTEKGKYVELRCDPISGHTALYWYRQSLGQGPEFLIYFQGTGAADDSGLPNDRFFAVRPEGSVSTLKIQRTERGDSAVYLCASRLAGGPQFFGPGTRLTVL.

The gene calls are TRBV20-1 and TRBJ2-7, with a tentative D call TRBD2 (5 bases). Germline lookup yields CDR1 DFQATT and CDR2 SNEGSKA (reference sequence). V lost 3 bases and J lost 0, with 12 bases in between. The CDR3 runs to 14 residues. CDR3 region: CSASPGIHSYEQYF. CDR3 nucleotides: TGCAGTGCTAGTCCCGGGATACACTCCTACGAGCAGTACTTC.

The chain uses TRBV29-1 and TRBJ2-5; 11 bases are a match to TRBD2. Germline assignment: CDR1 SQVTM and CDR2 ANQGSEA. The trim removed 5 bases at V and 7 bases at J, leaving 12 bases unmatched. The CDR3 runs 15 residues. CDR3 protein: CSVPSGGRKLGTQYF. CDR3 DNA sequence: TGCAGCGTTCCTAGCGGGGGGAGGAAATTAGGGACCCAGTACTTC. The entire variable domain, with the rest obtained from reference TRBV29-1 and TRBJ2-5, is as follows: SAVISQKPSRDICQRGTSLTIQCQVDSQVTMMFWYRQQPGQSLTLIATANQGSEATYESGFVIDKFPISRPNLTFSTLTVSNMSPEDSSIYLCSVPSGGRKLGTQYFGPGTRLLVL.

CDR3 in DNA: TGTGCCAGCAGCTGGACTAGGTTAAATAATGAGCAGTTCTTC. Translated, it gives CASSWTRLNNEQFF. J is TRBJ2-1 and V is TRBV3-1 (or the pseudogene TRBV3-2), with 7 bases that match TRBD2. The CDR3 totals 14 residues. Germline V CDR1 and CDR2: LGHDT, YNNKEL (reference sequence). V gave up 5 bases and J gave up 7 bases; unmatched junction bases: 8.

The chain joins TRBV4-1 to TRBJ2-1; 7 nucleotides agree with TRBD2. CDR3 length: 13 residues. Germline V gives CDR1 MGHRA, CDR2 YSYEKL. The V segment lost 1 base and the J segment 13 bases; nucleotides outside the gene matches: 7. This CDR3 reads CASSQVRTSRQFF. The CDR3 DNA follows: TGCGCCAGCAGCCAAGTGCGGACTAGTCGACAGTTCTTC.

This sequence joins TRBV6-1 and TRBJ1-1; D gene unclear. The V gene's germline CDR1 is MNHNS and CDR2 SASEGT. CDR3 length: 12 residues. The V and J ends lost 1 base and 10 bases respectively, with 10 bases between them. In DNA, the CDR3 is TGTGCCAGCAGTGAAGTACGAGGCGTAGCTTTCTTT. Its protein product is CASSEVRGVAFF.

This clone was detected once. Germline is not matched at one junction end, which may reflect a read error. The chain has TRBV4-1 and TRBJ1-2; 8 nucleotides line up with TRBD1. The CDR3 spans 14 residues. Germline assignment: CDR1 MGHRA and CDR2 YSYEKL. The CDR3 sequence is CASSQGTRKDREYF. The CDR3 DNA follows: TGCGCCAGCAGCCAAGGAACTCGGAAGGACAGGGAATACTTC.

The chain is built from TRBV11-2 and TRBJ2-7, with a weak D call TRBD1 (5 bases). Germline CDR1 SGHAT, CDR2 FQNNGV. The germline V and J ends were trimmed by 1 base and 2 bases, with 15 bases remaining between them. This CDR3 has 16 amino acids. The CDR3 reads CASSLGLGHGTYEQYF. The CDR3 DNA sequence: TGTGCCAGCAGCTTAGGGCTTGGACACGGTACCTACGAGCAGTACTTC.

This chain uses TRBV6-5 with TRBJ2-7, with TRBD1 identical over 7 bases. CDR1 MNHEY and CDR2 SVGAGI come from the germline V gene. The ends lost 2 bases at V and 6 bases at J; junction bases unmatched: 7. This CDR3 region has 14 residues. CDR3 DNA sequence: TGTGCCAGCAGTTACCTTCAGACAGGGAGCGAGCAGTACTTC. Protein product: CASSYLQTGSEQYF.

The chain combines TRBV5-1 with TRBJ2-1; maybe TRBD1 (5 bases). The germline V gene has CDR1 SGHRS and CDR2 YFSETQ. The V and J ends lost 4 bases and 5 bases respectively, with 7 bases between them. The CDR3 length is 12 residues. The CDR3 nucleotides are TGCGCCAGCAGCCAGACAGACAATGAGCAGTTCTTC. Amino acids: CASSQTDNEQFF.

The chain is built from TRBV13 and TRBJ2-7; possibly TRBD1 for D (5 bases). Germline values: CDR1 PRHDT, CDR2 FYEKMQ (reference sequence). With 1 base removed from V and 6 bases from J, the gap between germline ends came to 7 bases. The CDR3 has 12 residues. The CDR3 DNA is TGTGCCAGCAGCTTAGTTAGGGGCGAGCAGTACTTC. Protein sequence: CASSLVRGEQYF.

The chain couples TRBV20-1 to TRBJ2-1; weak D call: TRBD2 (5 bases). In germline, CDR1 is DFQATT, CDR2 SNEGSKA (reference sequence). The V and J ends lost 3 bases and 6 bases respectively, with 15 bases between them. The CDR3 sequence is 14 residues long. CDR3 in amino acids: CSASGLADVNEQFF. The CDR3 nucleotides are TGCAGTGCTAGTGGTCTAGCTGACGTCAATGAGCAGTTCTTC.

This clone came up once. The chain recombines TRBV6-5 with TRBJ2-7; 8 bases fit TRBD2. The V gene's germline CDR1 is MNHEY and CDR2 SVGAGI. Germline trimming cut 7 bases from V and 1 base from J; bases unmatched to any gene: 6. This CDR3 contains 14 residues. The CDR3 DNA sequence: TGTGCCAGCACGGCCGGGACTAGATCCTACGAGCAGTACTTC. Translation gives CASTAGTRSYEQYF.

The chain is built from TRBV10-3 and TRBJ1-1, with D tentatively TRBD1 (6 bases). The CDR3 runs to 18 residues. The V gene's germline CDR1 is ENHRY and CDR2 SYGVKD. Trimming removed 6 bases from V and 5 bases from J, with 28 bases in between. CDR3 residues: CAISAERGGGIGGTEAFF. CDR3 DNA sequence: TGTGCCATCAGCGCTGAGAGAGGGGGAGGGATCGGCGGGACTGAAGCTTTCTTT.

This clone was seen a handful of times. This chain uses TRBV4-1 with TRBJ2-5; 8 bases fit TRBD1. Germline V gives CDR1 MGHRA, CDR2 YSYEKL. Losses at the gene ends were 0 bases for V and 6 bases for J; bases not matched to a gene: 3. The CDR3 runs to 14 residues. The CDR3 here is CASSQETGDKTQYF. The CDR3 nucleotides read TGCGCCAGCAGCCAAGAGACAGGGGATAAGACCCAGTACTTC.

This chain connects TRBV19 to TRBJ2-5; D might be TRBD1 (5 bases). The germline V gene has CDR1 LNHDA and CDR2 SQIVND (reference sequence). V lost 3 bases, J lost 1 base, and 6 bases lay in between. The length of the CDR3 is 13 residues. The CDR3, as DNA: TGTGCCAGTAGTATTGGGGCCCAAGAGACCCAGTACTTC. Protein: CASSIGAQETQYF. The whole variable domain, remainder taken from reference TRBV19 and TRBJ2-5, is DGGITQSPKYLFRKEGQNVTLSCEQNLNHDAMYWYRQDPGQGLRLIYYSQIVNDFQKGDIAEGYSVSREKKESFPLTVTSAQKNPTAFYLCASSIGAQETQYFGPGTRLLVL.

The sample holds a few counts of this clone. The gene calls are TRBV6-5 and TRBJ1-3; D is undetermined. The CDR3 length is 14 residues. The V gene's germline CDR1 is MNHEY and CDR2 SVGAGI. V lost 0 bases, J lost 4 bases, and 7 bases lay in between. The CDR3: CASSYSSGGNTIYF. CDR3 DNA sequence: TGTGCCAGCAGTTACTCGAGCGGGGGAAACACCATATATTTT.

The gene calls are TRBV7-6 and TRBJ2-5, with 13 bases fitting TRBD2. Germline V gene sequence: CDR1 SGHVS, CDR2 FNYEAQ. The CDR3 has 17 amino acids. V trimming: 7 bases; J trimming: 0 bases; junction bases outside the gene matches: 8. The CDR3: CASIPGLAGMYQETQYF. The DNA for the CDR3 is TGTGCCAGCATTCCGGGACTAGCGGGAATGTACCAAGAGACCCAGTACTTC.

The J gene is TRBJ1-1, the V gene TRBV10-1; D is possibly TRBD1 (6 bases). The CDR3 covers 13 residues. V lost 6 bases, J lost 1 base, and 9 bases lay in between. Germline-derived CDR1 and CDR2 are WNHNN and SYGVQD (reference sequence). The CDR3 nucleotides read TGCGCCAGCAGGGAGGGACAGAACACTGAAGCTTTCTTT. Its protein is CASREGQNTEAFF.

The chain has TRBV7-8 and TRBJ2-7, with D uncertain. This CDR3 region has 15 residues. Between the trimmed V and J ends, which lost 2 bases and 2 bases, there was a span of 13 bases. Germline V CDR1 and CDR2: SGHVS, FQNEAQ. The CDR3 nucleotides read TGTGCCAGCAGCTTATCGCCGGTGCGCACCTACGAGCAGTACTTC. Translation gives CASSLSPVRTYEQYF.

The chain combines TRBV30 with TRBJ1-5, with TRBD1 identical over 12 bases. Germline V gives CDR1 GTSNPN, CDR2 SVGIG (reference sequence). Losses at the gene ends were 3 bases for V and 2 bases for J; bases not matched to a gene: 8. The CDR3 is 17 amino acids. DNA for the CDR3: TGTGCCTGGAGCCTGGGGACAGGGGGCTGGGGCAATCAGCCCCAGCATTTT. Amino acids: CAWSLGTGGWGNQPQHF. The entire variable domain, with the rest obtained from reference TRBV30 and TRBJ1-5, is as follows: SQTIHQWPATLVQPVGSPLSLECTVEGTSNPNLYWYRQAAGRGLQLLFYSVGIGQISSEVPQNLSASRPQDRQFILSSKKLLLSDSGFYLCAWSLGTGGWGNQPQHFGDGTRLSIL.